The 22 T cell receptor beta chains given below trace back to one sample, sequenced in a study of blood T cells in healthy people across ages. Then a second PCR, running roughly 7 to 11 cycles, was carried out with a sample-barcoded 5' primer and a J-beta primer mix. TCRdb redid the calling of the 5' RACE reads with MiXCR, one entry per CDR3 protein. The table has 600,000 to 800,000 distinct CDR3 sequences, 20% to 25% seen once. The material sequenced was blood. The receptors were sampled from a man between 65 and 85 years old in good health.

This clonotype was detected only a few times. The chain couples TRBV27 to TRBJ1-6; the D gene is possibly TRBD1 (6 bases). The CDR3 is made up of 16 amino acids. Germline values: CDR1 MNHEY, CDR2 SMNVEV (reference sequence). The ends were cut back, 4 bases at V and 10 bases at J, with 20 bases in the middle. The chain's CDR3 is CASSSHREGRGSPLHF. The CDR3, as DNA: TGTGCCAGCAGTTCCCACCGGGAAGGGAGGGGGTCACCCCTCCACTTT.

This clonotype was picked up a small number of times. DNA of the CDR3: TGCGCCAGCAGCCTGGACGGTTGGCAGCCCCAGCATTTT. Translating it yields CASSLDGWQPQHF. The chain links TRBV4-1 to TRBJ1-5; D not certain. CDR3 length equals 13 residues. The germline V gene has CDR1 MGHRA and CDR2 YSYEKL. V was pared by 4 bases and J by 7 bases, with 11 bases between.

The V gene is TRBV29-1, the J gene TRBJ2-1; TRBD1 is a possible D gene (5 bases). Per the germline V gene, CDR1 is SQVTM and CDR2 is ANQGSEA. CDR3 length: 14 amino acids. V was shortened by 6 bases and J by 6 bases, with 18 bases between the two germline ends. CDR3 region: CSVGQNRLVNEQFF. For the CDR3, the DNA is TGCAGCGTAGGACAAAACCGCCTGGTCAATGAGCAGTTCTTC.

The chain employs TRBV4-2 and TRBJ2-1; D uncertain. Trimming took off 0 bases at V and 6 bases at J, with 12 bases between the two ends. Germline lookup yields CDR1 LGHNA and CDR2 YNFKEQ. The length of the CDR3 is 15 residues. In DNA, the CDR3 is TGTGCCAGCAGCCAAGATTTGGTAGTCGCCAATGAGCAGTTCTTC. Amino acids: CASSQDLVVANEQFF.

The rearrangement uses TRBV5-6 and TRBJ2-7, with 10 nucleotides matching TRBD2. This CDR3 is 18 amino acids long. Looked up from germline, CDR1 is SGHDT and CDR2 is YYEEEE. The junction had 10 bases not matched to a gene; V was cut back by 0 bases and J by 1 base. The CDR3 is CASSLASSGSLRSYEQYF. The CDR3 nucleotides read TGTGCCAGCAGCTTGGCCTCTAGCGGGAGTTTGAGATCCTACGAGCAGTACTTC.

This clonotype was counted only a few times. The V and J genes are TRBV20-1 and TRBJ2-4; no firm D call. Looked up from germline, CDR1 is DFQATT and CDR2 is SNEGSKA (reference sequence). Trimming took 0 bases from V and 0 from J, leaving 3 bases between them. This CDR3 comprises 13 residues. The CDR3 reads CSARDRAKNIQYF. In DNA form, the CDR3 reads TGCAGTGCTAGAGACAGAGCCAAAAACATTCAGTACTTC.

CDR3: CASSFTGANRYEQYF. Written as DNA, the CDR3 is TGTGCCAGCAGTTTCACAGGGGCAAATAGGTACGAGCAGTACTTC. The gene calls are TRBV12-3 or TRBV12-4 and TRBJ2-7; 7 bases are a match to TRBD1. There are 15 residues in the CDR3. With V trimmed by 3 bases and J by 4 bases, 9 bases remained unmatched.

CDR3 bases: TGCGCCAGCAGCTTGGGACAGGGCAACGATAAAAACATTCAGTACTTC. This sequence encodes CASSLGQGNDKNIQYF. V and J are TRBV5-1 and TRBJ2-4, with 7 positions matching TRBD1. CDR1 and CDR2 from the germline V gene are SGHRS and YFSETQ. The CDR3 is 16 residues long. Germline trimming cut 0 bases from V and 4 bases from J; bases unmatched to any gene: 7. The complete variable domain, with remaining parts taken from reference TRBV5-1 and TRBJ2-4, reads KAGVTQTPRYLIKTRGQQVTLSCSPISGHRSVSWYQQTPGQGLQFLFEYFSETQRNKGNFPGRFSGRQFSNSRSEMNVSTLELGDSALYLCASSLGQGNDKNIQYFGAGTRLSVL.

This chain joins TRBV7-8 and TRBJ2-5, with TRBD2 matching over 10 bases. The DNA matches TRBJ2-1 better at its end, which makes the J call doubtful. The CDR3 has 16 residues. The V gene's germline CDR1 is SGHVS and CDR2 FQNEAQ. The CDR3 nucleotides read TGTGCCAGCAGCTCCGGGGCTAGCGGGAGATTAAGTGAGCAGTTCTTC. This encodes CASSSGASGRLSEQFF.

In its sample, this clonotype was seen a few times. The CDR3 DNA follows: TGTGCCAGCAGCCAAGTACCTAGCGGGAGGGTTTATGAGCAGTTCTTC. Protein: CASSQVPSGRVYEQFF. V is TRBV3-1 and J is TRBJ2-1; 12 bases agree with TRBD2. The CDR3 has 16 amino acids. V gave up 1 base and J gave up 8 bases; unmatched junction bases: 6. The germline V gene has CDR1 LGHDT and CDR2 YNNKEL (reference sequence).

This chain links TRBV20-1 with TRBJ2-3; a possible D gene is TRBD2 (6 bases). V dropped 4 bases and J dropped 0 bases, with 11 bases sitting between them. Looked up from germline, CDR1 is DFQATT and CDR2 is SNEGSKA (reference sequence). The CDR3 loop spans 14 amino acids. The CDR3: CSAMVGTSTDTQYF. CDR3 DNA: TGCAGTGCTATGGTCGGGACTAGCACAGATACGCAGTATTTT.

This clonotype was counted between two and nine times. This chain connects TRBV20-1 to TRBJ2-5, with D possibly being TRBD1 (6 bases). The CDR3 has 13 residues. With 1 base removed from V and 5 bases from J, the gap between germline ends came to 11 bases. CDR1 and CDR2 (germline): DFQATT, SNEGSKA (reference sequence). For the CDR3, the DNA is TGCAGTGCTAGAGTAGGGGGATCGGAGACCCAGTACTTC. It is translated as CSARVGGSETQYF.

The table lists this clonotype with a few counts. This sequence joins TRBV6-1 and TRBJ2-5; D call uncertain. V was trimmed by 3 bases and J by 5 bases, leaving 10 bases between them. In germline, CDR1 is MNHNS, CDR2 SASEGT. This CDR3 has 13 residues. The CDR3 here is CASSDGVWETQYF. CDR3 nucleotide sequence: TGTGCCAGCAGTGACGGTGTCTGGGAGACCCAGTACTTC.

This sequence joins TRBV6-1 and TRBJ2-3; D is unresolved. Trimming removed 3 bases at V and 1 base at J, with 14 bases between. This CDR3 has 16 residues. Germline V gives CDR1 MNHNS, CDR2 SASEGT. CDR3 in amino acids: CASSDRHSRGTDTQYF. Here the CDR3 DNA reads TGTGCCAGCAGTGACCGGCACTCCCGGGGCACAGATACGCAGTATTTT.

Points on this clonotype: The CDR3 end shows no conserved phenylalanine or tryptophan, and so a read error is likely. V usage is TRBV5-1 and J usage is TRBJ2-7, with TRBD1 matching over 7 bases. V trimming: 1 base; J trimming: 3 bases; junction bases outside the gene matches: 7. From germline, CDR1 is SGHRS and CDR2 YFSETQ. This CDR3 is 15 amino acids long. CDR3 in amino acids: CASSLITGDIYEQYL. The CDR3 DNA follows: TGCGCCAGCAGCTTGATCACAGGGGACATCTACGAGCAGTACCTC.

The chain links TRBV3-1 to TRBJ2-1, with D possibly matching TRBD1 (6 bases). Germline lookup yields CDR1 LGHDT and CDR2 YNNKEL (reference sequence). The V end lost 4 bases, the J end lost 7 bases, and 14 bases lay between the germline ends. This CDR3 contains 14 residues. CDR3 DNA: TGTGCCAGCAGCCGATATGGCACAGGGAATGAGCAGTTCTTC. Its protein product is CASSRYGTGNEQFF.

This clonotype was counted only a few times. The chain joins TRBV12-3 or TRBV12-4 to TRBJ1-5; D may be TRBD1 (5 bases). There are 14 residues in the CDR3. Trimming removed 1 base at V and 7 bases at J, with 11 bases between. CDR3 sequence: CASSLGGGQQPQHF. In DNA, the CDR3 is TGTGCCAGCAGTTTAGGGGGAGGACAACAGCCCCAGCATTTT.

The V call is TRBV27, the J call TRBJ2-1; 8 bases match TRBD2. V was pared by 5 bases and J by 3 bases, with 6 bases of the junction left unmatched. Germline V lookup: CDR1 MNHEY, CDR2 SMNVEV (reference sequence). This CDR3 has 15 residues. The CDR3 region is CASSLGLGFYNEQFF. For the CDR3, the DNA is TGTGCCAGCAGTCTGGGACTAGGGTTCTACAATGAGCAGTTCTTC.

The chain couples TRBV4-1 to TRBJ1-2; TRBD1 matches 7 bases. Unmatched junction bases numbered 13, after V lost 4 bases and J lost 5 bases. Germline values: CDR1 MGHRA, CDR2 YSYEKL. The CDR3 covers 16 residues. CDR3 sequence (DNA): TGCGCCAGCAGCCCCACCGACAGGGAGGTTAGGTATGGCTACACCTTC. It specifies CASSPTDREVRYGYTF.

This clonotype has just a few counts. The J gene is TRBJ2-1, the V gene TRBV11-2; D perhaps matches TRBD1 (7 bases). Germline loops: CDR1 SGHAT, CDR2 FQNNGV. This CDR3 contains 16 residues. V was clipped by 4 bases and J by 8 bases, with 21 bases between them. CDR3 region: CASSSTGNRGVDEQFF. In nucleotides, the CDR3 is TGTGCCAGCAGCTCGACAGGGAATAGGGGGGTTGATGAGCAGTTCTTC.

The chain uses TRBV20-1 and TRBJ2-1, with TRBD2 identical over 11 bases. J was trimmed by 2 bases and V by 5 bases; bases with no gene match: 5. This CDR3 has 15 residues. Germline loops: CDR1 DFQATT, CDR2 SNEGSKA (reference sequence). The CDR3 loop is CSAPGGLAAYNEQFF. In nucleotides, the CDR3 is TGCAGTGCTCCAGGGGGACTAGCGGCCTACAATGAGCAGTTCTTC.

The chain links TRBV7-9 to TRBJ2-1; 7 bases are a match to TRBD2. Trimming took 5 bases from V and 4 from J; bases not matched to a gene: 11. The length of the CDR3 is 16 residues. In germline, CDR1 is SEHNR, CDR2 FQNEAQ (reference sequence). CDR3 loop: CASSRLGGSGYNEQFF. The CDR3 coding sequence is TGTGCCAGCAGCCGCCTCGGGGGGAGCGGATACAATGAGCAGTTCTTC.